Below, one T cell receptor beta chain is given with its context. These data come from a study of blood T cell repertoires in COVID-19. On the study more broadly: Sources were T cells, B-cell-depleted T cells, or PBMCs; the material itself was cDNA or gDNA.

TCRdb's copy holds only in-frame clones and misses some; the assay was immunoSEQ multiplex PCR. The sample comprises around 300,000 clones, approximately 86% of which are singletons, and about 2.2% rests with the top ten. The CDR3 totals 12 residues. Looked up from germline, CDR1 is KGHSH and CDR2 is LQKENI. The V end lost 3 bases, the J end lost 8 bases, and 8 bases lay between the germline ends. Sequenced: peripheral blood. This chain connects TRBV18 to TRBJ2-1; D call uncertain. This sequence was found in a woman aged 25 to 45 who had recovered from COVID-19. The CDR3 bases are TGTGCCAGCTCACCGAAAGCTTATGAGCAGTTCTTC. It yields the protein CASSPKAYEQFF.